A single sample is the source of the 10 T cell receptor beta chains below, sequenced in a study of beta chain features in type 1 diabetes. Whole-study findings and limits: Significant though moderate, a shortening of TCRB CDR3s appeared in all four CD4+ subsets of Type 1 diabetes patients.

The entirety of the isolated RNA underwent reverse transcription, so expressed TCRB transcripts were sequenced. The method was immunoSEQ multiplex PCR; TCRdb's version includes in-frame clones alone and lacks a portion of them. The profile shows roughly 700,000 clones, about an eighth of them singletons. For these receptors, no antigen is known. Sequencing was done on a sample of naive CD4+ T cells from blood. The receptors were sampled from a man younger than 35 with type 1 diabetes.

The V and J genes are TRBV10-3 and TRBJ2-7; possibly TRBD1 for D (5 bases). The CDR3 sequence is 16 residues long. Germline V CDR1 and CDR2: ENHRY, SYGVKD. V dropped 0 bases and J dropped 2 bases, with 14 bases sitting between them. CDR3 coding DNA: TGTGCCATCAGTGAGTCAGGCGAGACAGTGGCCTACGAGCAGTACTTC. This sequence encodes CAISESGETVAYEQYF.

The rearrangement joins TRBV11-3 to TRBJ2-1; D ambiguous. The germline V and J ends were trimmed by 0 bases and 4 bases, with 4 bases remaining between them. The CDR3 totals 13 residues. The germline V gene encodes CDR1 SGHNT and CDR2 YENEEA. CDR3 amino acids: CASSLEGYNEQFF. Written as DNA, the CDR3 is TGTGCCAGCAGCTTAGAGGGGTACAATGAGCAGTTCTTC.

The chain carries TRBV9 and TRBJ1-1; no clear D. Trimming stripped 3 bases from V and 0 bases from J, with 6 bases between. The CDR3 spans 13 residues. Per the germline V gene, CDR1 is SGDLS and CDR2 is YYNGEE. The chain's CDR3 is CASSAYMNTEAFF. For the CDR3, the DNA is TGTGCCAGCAGCGCTTATATGAACACTGAAGCTTTCTTT.

This clone showed up just a few times. The chain couples TRBV6-1 to TRBJ2-5, with a possible D match to TRBD2 (5 bases). Germline V gives CDR1 MNHNS, CDR2 SASEGT. The CDR3 runs to 14 residues. V lost 5 bases and J lost 1, with 11 bases in between. The CDR3 loop is CASSMRVGQETQYF. As DNA, the CDR3 is TGTGCCAGCAGTATGCGGGTAGGCCAAGAGACCCAGTACTTC.

This clone has more than one count but fewer than ten. The chain is built from TRBV7-2 and TRBJ2-7; 8 positions match TRBD2. Germline V gene data show CDR1 as SGHTA and CDR2 as FQGNSA. The length of the CDR3 is 14 residues. Trimming took 5 bases from V and 9 from J; bases not matched to a gene: 12. This chain's CDR3 is CASSPREGALGQYF. CDR3 bases: TGTGCCAGCAGCCCCCGGGAGGGAGCTCTCGGGCAGTACTTC.

The chain uses TRBV28 and TRBJ2-6; unclear D gene. V lost 5 bases, J lost 0 bases, and 11 bases lay in between. CDR1 MDHEN and CDR2 SYDVKM come from the germline V gene. This CDR3 comprises 16 residues. DNA for the CDR3: TGTGCCAGCAGTGATCCAAGGTCCTCTGGGGCCAACGTCCTGACTTTC. Translation gives CASSDPRSSGANVLTF. Looking up the rest from reference TRBV28 and TRBJ2-6 gives the full variable domain: DVKVTQSSRYLVKRTGEKVFLECVQDMDHENMFWYRQDPGLGLRLIYFSYDVKMKEKGDIPEGYSVSREKKERFSLILESASTNQTSMYLCASSDPRSSGANVLTFGAGSRLTVL.

This clone was picked up a small number of times. V gene TRBV29-1 combines with J gene TRBJ1-2; D unresolved. V dropped 6 bases and J dropped 2 bases, with 19 bases sitting between them. Germline V gene data show CDR1 as SQVTM and CDR2 as ANQGSEA. The CDR3 is 15 amino acids. The CDR3 nucleotides are TGCAGCGTCCTTCAAACTTCGACGGGGAACTATGGCTACACCTTC. Translated, it gives CSVLQTSTGNYGYTF.

CDR3 bases: TGTGCCAGCAGCACCGGGGGCGCAAACTATGGCTACACCTTC. As protein: CASSTGGANYGYTF. V is TRBV9 and J is TRBJ1-2; tentative D call: TRBD1 (6 bases). The CDR3 has 14 residues. The V end lost 4 bases, the J end lost 2 bases, and 12 bases lay between the germline ends. Germline lookup yields CDR1 SGDLS and CDR2 YYNGEE. The full variable domain, with the rest looked up from reference TRBV9 and TRBJ1-2, is DSGVTQTPKHLITATGQRVTLRCSPRSGDLSVYWYQQSLDQGLQFLIQYYNGEERAKGNILERFSAQQFPDLHSELNLSSLELGDSALYFCASSTGGANYGYTFGSGTRLTVV.

The genes are TRBV5-4 and TRBJ2-3; D ambiguous. The V gene's germline CDR1 is SGHNT and CDR2 YYREEE (reference sequence). The V end was cut by 0 bases, the J end by 6 bases, with 8 bases between. This CDR3 contains 13 residues. CDR3 DNA: TGTGCCAGCAGCTTGGAGTCCGGGGATACGCAGTATTTT. Its protein is CASSLESGDTQYF. Supplemented by reference TRBV5-4 and TRBJ2-3, the full variable domain reads ETGVTQSPTHLIKTRGQQVTLRCSSQSGHNTVSWYQQALGQGPQFIFQYYREEENGRGNFPPRFSGLQFPNYSSELNVNALELDDSALYLCASSLESGDTQYFGPGTRLTVL.

This clone showed up just a few times. The rearrangement uses TRBV27 and TRBJ2-6; 9 nucleotides match TRBD1. V lost 5 bases, J lost 7 bases, and 6 bases stayed unmatched. Germline V gives CDR1 MNHEY, CDR2 SMNVEV (reference sequence). The CDR3 consists of 15 residues. CDR3: CASSDGQGTANVLTF. CDR3 DNA: TGTGCCAGCAGTGACGGACAGGGGACCGCCAACGTCCTGACTTTC.